This T cell receptor (beta chain) was recorded in a study of control samples from healthy donors and cancer patients. V gave up 10 bases and J gave up 6 bases, with 16 bases separating them. Looked up from germline, CDR1 is MNHEY and CDR2 is SVGAGI. This CDR3 is 14 amino acids long. Profiling relied on immunoSEQ multiplex PCR, and the TCRdb table lists in-frame clones only, not all of them. The table has more than 95,000 clones, approximately 93% seen once. The chain carries TRBV6-5 and TRBJ1-6, with D possibly being TRBD1 (6 bases). This receptor was obtained from a man younger than 45 in good health. The sequenced material came from blood. Here the CDR3 DNA reads TGTGCCATCCTCCCAACAGGGTCTAATTCACCCCTCCACTTT. Translated: CAILPTGSNSPLHF.